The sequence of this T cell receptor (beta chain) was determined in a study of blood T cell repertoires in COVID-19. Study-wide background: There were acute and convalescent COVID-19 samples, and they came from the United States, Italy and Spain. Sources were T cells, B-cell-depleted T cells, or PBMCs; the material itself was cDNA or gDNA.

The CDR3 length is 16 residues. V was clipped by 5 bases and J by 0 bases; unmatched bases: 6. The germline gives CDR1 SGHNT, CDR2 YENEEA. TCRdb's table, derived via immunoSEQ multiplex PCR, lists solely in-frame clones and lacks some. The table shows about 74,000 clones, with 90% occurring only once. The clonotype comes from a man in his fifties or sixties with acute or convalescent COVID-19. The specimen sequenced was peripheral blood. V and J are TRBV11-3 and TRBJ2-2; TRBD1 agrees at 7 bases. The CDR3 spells CASSLGQGANTGELFF. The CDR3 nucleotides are TGTGCCAGCAGCCTGGGCCAGGGGGCGAACACCGGGGAGCTGTTTTTT.